The clone carrying this TCR beta chain was counted many times. Its target is not known. Deletions cut 3 bases from V and 9 bases from J, with 12 bases between. The germline CDR1 and CDR2 sequences are SGHTA and FQGNSA. CDR3 size: 14 residues. Preparation of the TCRbeta library used unique molecular identifiers. TCRdb re-analysed the PCR reads in MiXCR, keeping a single row per CDR3 protein. The sample shows 55,000 to 90,000 distinct CDR3 sequences, around 4.7% of them seen only once. These data belong to a study of T-cell reconstitution after alpha-beta-depleted transplantation in children. Study observations and caveats: It was newly produced T cells that mostly accounted for T-cell counts and diversity one year after transplant.

Sequencing used PBMCs, mostly from graft donor cells, obtained 180 days after TCRalphabeta/CD19-depleted stem cell transplant. The clonotype comes from a boy under two years old who had a stem cell transplant for acute myeloid leukemia, so the T cells may come from the graft donor. The rearrangement uses TRBV7-2 and TRBJ1-6; no firm D call. CDR3 loop: CASSLVGLGSPLHF. CDR3 coding DNA: TGTGCCAGCAGCTTGGTGGGCCTGGGTTCACCCCTCCACTTT.